This T cell receptor beta chain comes out of a study of blood T cell repertoires in COVID-19. Trimming left V 3 bases short and J 6 bases short, with 15 bases between. The CDR3 is made up of 14 amino acids. The germline gives CDR1 KGHSH, CDR2 LQKENI. TCRdb's table, derived via immunoSEQ multiplex PCR, lists solely in-frame clones and lacks some. The sample lists some 80,000 clones, 90% to 95% seen once, with 2.5% to 3% in the top ten. The genes are TRBV18 and TRBJ2-7; D is unresolved. The TCR sequence derives from a man in his fifties or sixties with COVID-19, enrolled during active disease. Sequenced: peripheral blood. CDR3 region: CASSPSQISSEQYF. In DNA, the CDR3 is TGTGCCAGCTCACCGAGCCAGATATCTAGCGAGCAGTACTTC.